This record looks at one T cell receptor beta chain sequence and its context. The clone's antigen remains unknown. Per-base qualities were not stored, and no clone one base away is much larger. The record originates from a study of blood T cell repertoires in COVID-19 (TCRdb year 2020). Study-level background: The collaborator samples originated in the United States, Italy and Spain and spanned the acute and convalescent phases of COVID-19. The prospective study material was composed of cDNA or gDNA derived from T cells, B-cell-depleted T cells, or PBMCs. Deeply sampled blood TCRbeta repertoires from subjects exposed to, actively infected with, or recovered from COVID-19 were included in the dataset. The repertoires were released in a freely available public database intended as a resource for research on the immune response to SARS-CoV-2. The samples were drawn from the first 160 participants of the ongoing ImmuneRACE study and from 1,254 subjects provided by 6 global collaborators. Sample metadata almost always included a de-identified subject ID, COVID-19 status, age in years and sex. Where available, HLA class I and class II types were taken from metadata supplied by the sample provider and were not determined by assay-based typing.

Participants in the prospective study were aged about 18 to 90 years, lived in approximately 26 United States geographic areas, and enrolled through a virtual design. In the prospective study, cohorts were assigned on the basis of participant-reported clinical history obtained from a screening survey and a study questionnaire. For ImmuneRACE Cohort 3, a participant was defined as recovered based on two consecutive negative NP/OP PCR tests, clearance by a healthcare professional, or resolution of symptoms. In the prospective study, whole blood, serum and a nasopharyngeal or oropharyngeal swab were collected from each participant by mobile phlebotomists. Prospective study participants could optionally give additional blood draws and questionnaires over an approximately 2-month period. Before DNA extraction, prospective study blood samples were shipped either frozen or at room temperature. From cysteine to phenylalanine, the CDR3 is 13 amino acids long. The only DNA kept is the CDR3, 39 bases in frame from the first base. The germline V gene (reference sequence) sets CDR1 to SEHNR and CDR2 to FQNEAQ. Trimming at the junction amounts to 7 bases on V and 0 bases on J, and the germline ends lie 9 bases apart.

Points the paper makes about the study in general: The amount of clinical and demographic metadata varied by source and participant and was provided uncurated.

TCRbeta CDR3 regions were amplified from genomic DNA using the immunoSEQ Assay, a bias-controlled multiplex PCR. On the authors' methods: Within the assay, amplification of reference gene primers was used to estimate how many nucleated cells each sample contained. To quantify the absolute abundance of each unique TCRbeta CDR3 rearrangement, sequence reads were collapsed and filtered. Productive Simpson clonality was computed per sample as the square root of Simpson's diversity index over productive rearrangements. In TCRdb, the immuneACCESS table is reduced to in-frame sequences with V and J assigned. These tables do not hold every clone; where another copy was compared, an unresolved V gene accounts for under half, and the others remain unexplained. V and J calls and clone size follow that table, whereas D and trimming were derived from the DNA. This sample is represented by 150,000 or so clones; 75% to 80% of them were singletons. About 2.9% of the sample belongs to the ten largest clones.

The V and J genes are TRBV7-9 and TRBJ1-1; too little of a D gene remains to name it. The clonotype comes from a woman in her fifties or sixties who had recovered from COVID-19. Input material: PBMCs or T cells enriched from blood (not recorded which). For the CDR3, the sequence is CASTPDMNTEAFF. The sequence in DNA is TGTGCCAGCACCCCCGACATGAACACTGAAGCTTTCTTT.